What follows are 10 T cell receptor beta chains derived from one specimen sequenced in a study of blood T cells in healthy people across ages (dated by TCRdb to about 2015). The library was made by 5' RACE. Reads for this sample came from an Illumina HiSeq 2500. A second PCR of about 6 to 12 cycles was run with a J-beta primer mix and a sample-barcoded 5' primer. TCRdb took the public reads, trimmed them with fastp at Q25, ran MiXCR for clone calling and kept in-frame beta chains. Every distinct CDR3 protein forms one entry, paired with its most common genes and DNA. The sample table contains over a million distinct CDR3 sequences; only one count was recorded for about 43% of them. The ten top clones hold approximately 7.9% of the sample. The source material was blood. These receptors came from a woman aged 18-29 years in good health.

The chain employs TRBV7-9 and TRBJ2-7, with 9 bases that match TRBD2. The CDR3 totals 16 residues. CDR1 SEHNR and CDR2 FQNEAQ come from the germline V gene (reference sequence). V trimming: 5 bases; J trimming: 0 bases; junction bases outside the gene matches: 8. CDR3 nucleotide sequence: TGTGCCAGCAGCGTCACTAGCGGGCCGAGCTCCTACGAGCAGTACTTC. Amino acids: CASSVTSGPSSYEQYF.

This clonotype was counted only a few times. The CDR3 coding sequence is TGTGCCAGCAGTGGGGGAACTGGACATGGGGGCTCCTACGAGCAGTACTTC. The encoded protein is CASSGGTGHGGSYEQYF. The V and J genes are TRBV27 and TRBJ2-7, with D perhaps being TRBD1 or TRBD2 (5 bases each). With 5 bases removed from V and 0 bases from J, the gap between germline ends came to 20 bases. Per the germline V gene, CDR1 is MNHEY and CDR2 is SMNVEV (reference sequence). The CDR3 runs to 17 residues.

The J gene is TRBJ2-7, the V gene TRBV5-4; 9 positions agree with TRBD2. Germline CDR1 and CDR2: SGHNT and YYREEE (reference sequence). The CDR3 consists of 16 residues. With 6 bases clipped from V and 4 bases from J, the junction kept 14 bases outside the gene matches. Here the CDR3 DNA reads TGTGCCAGCACCCTTCAGACCAGCGGGAGGTGGTACGAGCAGTACTTC. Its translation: CASTLQTSGRWYEQYF.

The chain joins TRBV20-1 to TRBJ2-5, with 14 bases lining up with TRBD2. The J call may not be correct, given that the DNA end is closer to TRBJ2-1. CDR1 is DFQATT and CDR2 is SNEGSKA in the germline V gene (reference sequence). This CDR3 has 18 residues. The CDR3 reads CSAWGLAGVHLLQETQFF. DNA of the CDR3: TGCAGTGCCTGGGGACTAGCGGGGGTGCATCTTTTGCAAGAGACCCAGTTCTTC.

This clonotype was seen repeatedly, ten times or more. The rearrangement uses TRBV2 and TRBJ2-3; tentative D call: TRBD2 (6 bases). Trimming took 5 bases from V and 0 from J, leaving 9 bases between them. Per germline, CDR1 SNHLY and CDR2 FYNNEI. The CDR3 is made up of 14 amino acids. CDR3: CASSWGTSTDTQYF. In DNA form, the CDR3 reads TGTGCCAGCAGTTGGGGGACTAGCACAGATACGCAGTATTTT.

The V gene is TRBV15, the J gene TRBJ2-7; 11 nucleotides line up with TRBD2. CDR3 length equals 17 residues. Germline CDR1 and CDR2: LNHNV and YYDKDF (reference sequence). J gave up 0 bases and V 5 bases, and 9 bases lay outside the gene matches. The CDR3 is CATSPTTSGSSSYEQYF. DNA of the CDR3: TGTGCCACCAGCCCGACCACTAGCGGGAGTAGCTCCTACGAGCAGTACTTC.

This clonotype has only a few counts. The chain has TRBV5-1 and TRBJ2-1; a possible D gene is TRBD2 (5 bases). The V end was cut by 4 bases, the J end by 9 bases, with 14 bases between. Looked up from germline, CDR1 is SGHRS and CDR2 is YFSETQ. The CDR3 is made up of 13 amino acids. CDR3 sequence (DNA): TGCGCCAGCAGCACTGGAGGAGAACGTGAGCAGTTCTTC. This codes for CASSTGGEREQFF.

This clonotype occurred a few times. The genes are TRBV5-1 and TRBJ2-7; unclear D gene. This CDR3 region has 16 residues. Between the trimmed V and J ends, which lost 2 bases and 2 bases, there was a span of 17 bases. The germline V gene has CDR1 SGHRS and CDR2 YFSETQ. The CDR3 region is CASSFLSASDPYEQYF. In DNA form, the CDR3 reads TGCGCCAGCAGCTTCTTGAGCGCGTCCGACCCCTACGAGCAGTACTTC.

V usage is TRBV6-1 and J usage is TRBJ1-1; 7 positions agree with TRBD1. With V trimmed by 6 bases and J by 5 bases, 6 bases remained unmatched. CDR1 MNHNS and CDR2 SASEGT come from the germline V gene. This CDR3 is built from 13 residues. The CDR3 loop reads CASSPMGQTEAFF. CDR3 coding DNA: TGTGCCAGCAGCCCCATGGGACAGACTGAAGCTTTCTTT.

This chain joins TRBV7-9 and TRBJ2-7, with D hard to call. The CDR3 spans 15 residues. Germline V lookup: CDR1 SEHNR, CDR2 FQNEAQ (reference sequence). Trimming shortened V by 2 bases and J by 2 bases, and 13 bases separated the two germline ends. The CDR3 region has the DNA TGTGCCAGCAGCTTAAGTGGTATGGGGACCTACGAGCAGTACTTC. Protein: CASSLSGMGTYEQYF. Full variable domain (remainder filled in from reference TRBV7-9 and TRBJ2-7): DTGVSQNPRHKITKRGQNVTFRCDPISEHNRLYWYRQTLGQGPEFLTYFQNEAQLEKSRLLSDRFSAERPKGSFSTLEIQRTEQGDSAMYLCASSLSGMGTYEQYFGPGTRLTVT.